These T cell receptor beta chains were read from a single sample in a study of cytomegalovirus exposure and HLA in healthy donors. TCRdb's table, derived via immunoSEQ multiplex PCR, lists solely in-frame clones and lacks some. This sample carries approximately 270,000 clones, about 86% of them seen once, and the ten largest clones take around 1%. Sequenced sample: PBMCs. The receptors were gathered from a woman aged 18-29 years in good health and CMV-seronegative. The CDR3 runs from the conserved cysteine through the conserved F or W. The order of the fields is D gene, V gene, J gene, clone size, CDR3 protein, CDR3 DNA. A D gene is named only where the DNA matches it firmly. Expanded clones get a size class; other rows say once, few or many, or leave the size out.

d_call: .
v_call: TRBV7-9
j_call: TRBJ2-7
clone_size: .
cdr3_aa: CASSMTNEQYF
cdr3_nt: TGTGCCAGCAGCATGACAAACGAGCAGTACTTC

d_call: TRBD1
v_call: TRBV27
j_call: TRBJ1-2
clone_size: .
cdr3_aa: CASSFRRTPDRGTGGYTF
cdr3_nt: TGTGCCAGCAGTTTCCGGCGGACGCCCGACAGGGGTACGGGGGGCTACACCTTC

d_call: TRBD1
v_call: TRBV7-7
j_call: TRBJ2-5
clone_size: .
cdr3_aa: CASSLSAGGVETQYF
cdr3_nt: TGTGCCAGCAGCTTATCGGCAGGGGGCGTAGAGACCCAGTACTTC

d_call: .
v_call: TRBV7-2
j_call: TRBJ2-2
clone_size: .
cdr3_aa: CASSLGGTSNTGELFF
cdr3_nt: TGTGCCAGCAGCTTAGGAGGGACATCGAACACCGGGGAGCTGTTTTTT

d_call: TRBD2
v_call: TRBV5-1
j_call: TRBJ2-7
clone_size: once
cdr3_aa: CANSLGLESYEQYF
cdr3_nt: TGCGCCAACAGCTTGGGACTAGAGTCCTACGAGCAGTACTTC

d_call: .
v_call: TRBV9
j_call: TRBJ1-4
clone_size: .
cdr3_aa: CASSVGQSNEKLFF
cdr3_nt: TGTGCCAGCAGCGTAGGGCAGTCTAATGAAAAACTGTTTTTT

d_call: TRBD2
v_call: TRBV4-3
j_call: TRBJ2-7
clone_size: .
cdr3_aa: CASSPTAGTSNNEQYF
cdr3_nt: TGCGCCAGCAGCCCAACAGCTGGGACTAGTAATAACGAGCAGTACTTC

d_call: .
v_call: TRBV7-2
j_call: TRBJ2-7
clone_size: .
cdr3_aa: CASSLAIRFRSYEQYF
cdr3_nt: TGTGCCAGCAGCTTAGCAATCAGATTTCGCTCCTACGAGCAGTACTTC

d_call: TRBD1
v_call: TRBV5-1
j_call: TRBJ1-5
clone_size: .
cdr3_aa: CASSLVGTGLSPQHF
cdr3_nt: TGCGCCAGCAGCTTGGTCGGGACAGGTCTCTCGCCCCAGCATTTT

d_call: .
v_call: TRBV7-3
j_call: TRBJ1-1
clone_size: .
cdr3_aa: CASSLRGARGTEAFF
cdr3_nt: TGTGCCAGCAGCCTTCGGGGGGCGCGGGGCACTGAAGCTTTCTTT

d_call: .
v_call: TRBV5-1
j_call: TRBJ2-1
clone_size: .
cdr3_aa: CASSLGQWAANEQFF
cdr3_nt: TGCGCCAGCAGCTTGGGCCAGTGGGCTGCCAATGAGCAGTTCTTC

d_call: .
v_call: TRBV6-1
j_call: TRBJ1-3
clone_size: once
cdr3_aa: CASSEAYPSRGSIYF
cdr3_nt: TGTGCCAGCAGTGAAGCTTACCCATCCAGGGGCTCCATATATTTT

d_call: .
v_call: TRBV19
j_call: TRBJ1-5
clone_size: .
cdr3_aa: CASSITGGRNQPQHF
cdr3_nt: TGTGCCAGTAGTATTACCGGGGGACGCAATCAGCCCCAGCATTTT

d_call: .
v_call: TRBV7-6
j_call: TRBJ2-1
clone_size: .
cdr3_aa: CASSPRTRYEQFF
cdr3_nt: TGTGCCAGCAGCCCTCGAACTCGCTATGAGCAGTTCTTC

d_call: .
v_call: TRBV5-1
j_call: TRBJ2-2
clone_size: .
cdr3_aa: CASSLRELRTGELFF
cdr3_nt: TGCGCCAGCAGCTTACGGGAGCTTCGTACCGGGGAGCTGTTTTTT

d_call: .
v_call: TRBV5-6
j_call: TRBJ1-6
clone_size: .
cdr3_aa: CASSSRPGNSPLHF
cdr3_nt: TGTGCCAGCAGCTCGCGACCGGGTAATTCACCCCTCCACTTT

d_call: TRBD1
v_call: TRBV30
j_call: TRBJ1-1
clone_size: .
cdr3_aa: CAWSISYRGLNTEAFF
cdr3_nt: TGTGCCTGGAGCATCTCTTACAGGGGACTGAACACTGAAGCTTTCTTT

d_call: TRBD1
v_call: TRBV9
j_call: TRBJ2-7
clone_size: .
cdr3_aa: CASSPPGQVNEQYF
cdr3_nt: TGTGCCAGCAGCCCCCCGGGACAGGTCAACGAGCAGTACTTC

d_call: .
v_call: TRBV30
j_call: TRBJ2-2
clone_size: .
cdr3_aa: CAWRRTQGTGELFF
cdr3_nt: TGTGCCTGGAGGCGGACACAGGGCACCGGGGAGCTGTTTTTT

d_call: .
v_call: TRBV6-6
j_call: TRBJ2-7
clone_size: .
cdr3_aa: CASSFYTGDSSYEQYF
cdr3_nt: TGTGCCAGCAGCTTTTATACGGGGGACAGCTCCTACGAGCAGTACTTC

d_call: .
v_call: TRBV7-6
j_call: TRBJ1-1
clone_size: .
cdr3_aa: CASSLVSPGVNTEAFF
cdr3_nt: TGTGCCAGCAGCTTAGTTTCTCCAGGGGTGAACACTGAAGCTTTCTTT

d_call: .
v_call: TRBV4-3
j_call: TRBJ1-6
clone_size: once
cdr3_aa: CASSATGGSPLHF
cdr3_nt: TGCGCCAGCAGCGCCACCGGCGGTTCACCCCTCCACTTT

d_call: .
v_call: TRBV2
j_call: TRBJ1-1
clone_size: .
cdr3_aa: CATSPPGDTEAFF
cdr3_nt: TGTGCCACCAGCCCGCCGGGGGACACTGAAGCTTTCTTT

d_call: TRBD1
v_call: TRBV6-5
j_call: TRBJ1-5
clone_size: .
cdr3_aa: CASSYSTGFQPQHF
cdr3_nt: TGTGCCAGCAGTTACTCGACAGGGTTTCAGCCCCAGCATTTT

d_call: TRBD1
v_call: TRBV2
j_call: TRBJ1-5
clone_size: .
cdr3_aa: CASRADRGNQPQHF
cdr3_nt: TGTGCCAGCAGGGCCGACAGGGGGAATCAGCCCCAGCATTTT

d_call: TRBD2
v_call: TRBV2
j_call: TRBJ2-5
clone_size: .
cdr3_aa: CASRGGETQYF
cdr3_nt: TGTGCCAGCAGGGGGGGGGAGACCCAGTACTTC

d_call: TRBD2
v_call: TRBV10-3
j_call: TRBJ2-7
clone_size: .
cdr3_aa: CAINPGTSLYEQYF
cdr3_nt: TGTGCCATCAACCCCGGGACTAGTCTGTACGAGCAGTACTTC

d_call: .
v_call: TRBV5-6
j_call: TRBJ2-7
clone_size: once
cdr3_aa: CASSLYGDEQYF
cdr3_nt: TGTGCCAGCAGCTTGTACGGTGACGAGCAGTACTTC

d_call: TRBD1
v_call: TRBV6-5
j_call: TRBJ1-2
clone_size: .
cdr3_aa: CASSKRQGAYGYTF
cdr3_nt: TGTGCCAGCAGTAAACGACAGGGGGCCTATGGCTACACCTTC

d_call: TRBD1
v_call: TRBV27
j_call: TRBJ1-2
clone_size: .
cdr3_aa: CATSPGQGGGYTF
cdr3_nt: TGTGCCACTTCACCGGGACAGGGTGGTGGCTACACCTTC

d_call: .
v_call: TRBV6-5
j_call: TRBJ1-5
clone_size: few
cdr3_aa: CASSYGGGEGNQPQHF
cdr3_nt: TGTGCCAGCAGTTACGGCGGAGGAGAGGGCAATCAGCCCCAGCATTTT

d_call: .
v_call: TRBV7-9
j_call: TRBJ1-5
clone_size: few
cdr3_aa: CASSLETTGFQPQHF
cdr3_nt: TGTGCCAGCAGCTTAGAGACGACAGGTTTTCAGCCCCAGCATTTT

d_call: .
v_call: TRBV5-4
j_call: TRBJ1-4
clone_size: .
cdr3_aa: CASSWTVNNEKLFF
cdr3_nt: TGTGCCAGCAGCTGGACAGTAAATAATGAAAAACTGTTTTTT

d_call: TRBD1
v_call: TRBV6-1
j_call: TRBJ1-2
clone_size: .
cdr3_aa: CASSEATGPYGYTF
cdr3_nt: TGTGCCAGCAGTGAGGCGACAGGGCCCTATGGCTACACCTTC

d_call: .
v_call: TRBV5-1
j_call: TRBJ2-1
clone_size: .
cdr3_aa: CASSSQGSSYNEQFF
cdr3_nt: TGCGCCAGCAGCTCACAGGGAAGCTCCTACAATGAGCAGTTCTTC

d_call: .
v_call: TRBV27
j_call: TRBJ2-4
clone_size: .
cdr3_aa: CASSLGSPPNIQYF
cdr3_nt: TGTGCCAGCAGTTTGGGCAGCCCACCAAACATTCAGTACTTC

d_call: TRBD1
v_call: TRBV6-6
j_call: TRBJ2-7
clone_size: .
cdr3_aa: CASTNRDRVSYEQYF
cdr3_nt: TGTGCCAGCACCAACCGGGACAGGGTCTCCTACGAGCAGTACTTC

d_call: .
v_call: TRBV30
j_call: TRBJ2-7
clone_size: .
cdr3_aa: CAWTLGGHNYEQYF
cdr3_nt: TGTGCCTGGACCCTAGGGGGACACAACTACGAGCAGTACTTC

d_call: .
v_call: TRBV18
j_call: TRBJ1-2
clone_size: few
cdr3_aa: CASSPARGYGYTF
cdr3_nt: TGTGCCAGCTCACCCGCCCGGGGGTATGGCTACACCTTC

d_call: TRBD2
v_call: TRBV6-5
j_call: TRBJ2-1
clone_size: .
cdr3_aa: CASSRVGGAYNEQFF
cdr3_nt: TGTGCCAGCAGCCGGGTCGGGGGGGCCTACAATGAGCAGTTCTTC

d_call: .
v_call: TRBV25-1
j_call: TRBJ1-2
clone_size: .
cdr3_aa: CASSDRRASYTF
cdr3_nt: TGTGCCAGCAGTGACCGCAGGGCGAGCTACACCTTC

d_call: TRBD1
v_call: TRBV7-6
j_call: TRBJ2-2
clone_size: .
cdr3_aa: CASSVRQGAFSTGELFF
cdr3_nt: TGTGCCAGCAGCGTGAGACAGGGGGCCTTCAGCACCGGGGAGCTGTTTTTT

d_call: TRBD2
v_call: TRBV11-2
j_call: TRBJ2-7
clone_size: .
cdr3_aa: CASSLDSSGRVYEQYF
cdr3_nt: TGTGCCAGCAGCTTAGACTCAAGCGGGAGAGTCTACGAGCAGTACTTC

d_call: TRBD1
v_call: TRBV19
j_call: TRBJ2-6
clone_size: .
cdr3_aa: CASTRTGGGRANVLTF
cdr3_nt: TGTGCCAGTACTCGGACAGGGGGCGGTAGGGCCAACGTCCTGACTTTC

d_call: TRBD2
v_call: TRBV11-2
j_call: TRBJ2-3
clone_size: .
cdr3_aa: CASSSWTSGSADTQYF
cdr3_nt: TGTGCCAGCAGCTCCTGGACTAGCGGGAGTGCAGATACGCAGTATTTT

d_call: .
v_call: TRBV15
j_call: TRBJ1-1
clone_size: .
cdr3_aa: CATSTLAGDAFF
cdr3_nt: TGTGCCACCAGCACCCTGGCAGGGGACGCTTTCTTT

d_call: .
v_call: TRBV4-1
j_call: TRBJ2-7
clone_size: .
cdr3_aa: CASSHGPGDYEQYF
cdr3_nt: TGCGCCAGCAGCCACGGGCCCGGGGACTACGAGCAGTACTTC

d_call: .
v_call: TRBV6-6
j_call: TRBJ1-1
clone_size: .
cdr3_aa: CASIGLRNTEAFF
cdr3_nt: TGTGCCAGCATCGGACTCCGGAACACTGAAGCTTTCTTT

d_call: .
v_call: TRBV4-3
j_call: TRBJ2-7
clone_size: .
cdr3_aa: CASSQDTEYEQYF
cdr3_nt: TGCGCCAGCAGCCAAGACACAGAGTACGAGCAGTACTTC

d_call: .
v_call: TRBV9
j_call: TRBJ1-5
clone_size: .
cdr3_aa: CASSVDTNQPQHF
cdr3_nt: TGTGCCAGCAGCGTAGACACCAATCAGCCCCAGCATTTT

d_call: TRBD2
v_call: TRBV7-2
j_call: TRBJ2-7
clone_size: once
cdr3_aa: CASSPSGIFYEQYF
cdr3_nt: TGTGCCAGCAGCCCCAGCGGGATTTTTTACGAGCAGTACTTC

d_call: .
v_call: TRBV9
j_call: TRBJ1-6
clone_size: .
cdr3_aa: CASSVKLLAPLHF
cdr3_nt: TGTGCCAGCAGCGTCAAACTGTTGGCACCCCTCCACTTT

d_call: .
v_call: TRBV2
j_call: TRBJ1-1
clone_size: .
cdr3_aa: CASSDLYTADTEAFF
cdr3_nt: TGTGCCAGCAGTGACCTCTATACCGCGGACACTGAAGCTTTCTTT

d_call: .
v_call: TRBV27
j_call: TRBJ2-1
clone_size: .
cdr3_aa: CASSDDGGVFYNEQFF
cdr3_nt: TGTGCCAGCAGTGACGACGGAGGGGTTTTCTACAATGAGCAGTTCTTC